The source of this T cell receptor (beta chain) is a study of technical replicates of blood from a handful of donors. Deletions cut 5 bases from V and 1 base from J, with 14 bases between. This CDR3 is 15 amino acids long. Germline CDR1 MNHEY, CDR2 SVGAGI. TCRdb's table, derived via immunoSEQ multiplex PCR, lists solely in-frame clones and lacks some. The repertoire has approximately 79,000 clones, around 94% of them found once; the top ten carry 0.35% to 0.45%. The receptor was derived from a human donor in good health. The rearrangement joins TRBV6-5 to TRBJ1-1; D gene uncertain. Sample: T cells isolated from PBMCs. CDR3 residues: CASSMSTNWNTEAFF. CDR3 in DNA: TGTGCCAGCAGTATGTCGACAAACTGGAACACTGAAGCTTTCTTT.